The rows below give T cell receptor beta chains drawn from one sample of a study of OX40 agonist ivuxolimab in advanced cancers. The method was immunoSEQ multiplex PCR; TCRdb's version includes in-frame clones alone and lacks a portion of them. The table records some 50,000 clones, around nine tenths of them present only once. The source was CD4+ or CD8+ T cells sorted from blood, collected in a trial of the OX40 agonist ivuxolimab. These receptors originate from an adult with an advanced solid tumor such as melanoma, head and neck, liver or kidney cancer. CDR3s include the opening cysteine and the closing phenylalanine or tryptophan. The D gene is left open where the match is weak. Size values are once, few and many counts, or a class for expanded clones, and some rows have none.

length	D	size	V	J	CDR3	DNA
14	TRBD1	.	TRBV6-5	TRBJ2-2	CASRQGTGTGELFF	TGTGCCAGCAGACAGGGGACAGGGACCGGGGAGCTGTTTTTT
15	.	.	TRBV28	TRBJ1-3	CASSLMIFSGNTIYF	TGTGCCAGCAGTTTAATGATTTTCTCTGGAAACACCATATATTTT
15	.	.	TRBV6-1	TRBJ1-5	CASSSIPGTTQPQHF	TGTGCCAGCAGTAGCATTCCCGGGACTACTCAGCCCCAGCATTTT
15	.	.	TRBV19	TRBJ1-1	CASTHRGTRATEAFF	TGTGCCAGTACCCATCGTGGGACCCGAGCCACTGAAGCTTTCTTT
15	.	.	TRBV5-1	TRBJ2-7	CASSLVGQRSGEQYF	TGCGCCAGCAGCTTGGTAGGACAGAGGTCTGGGGAGCAGTACTTC
15	.	.	TRBV27	TRBJ2-5	CASSIRGRIQETQYF	TGTGCCAGCAGTATTAGGGGACGGATCCAAGAGACCCAGTACTTC
15	.	once	TRBV27	TRBJ2-3	CASSLNGMGPDTQYF	TGTGCCAGCAGTTTAAACGGGATGGGCCCAGATACGCAGTATTTT
12	.	.	TRBV5-4	TRBJ1-2	CASSLDSYGYTF	TGTGCCAGCAGCCTGGATTCATATGGCTACACCTTC
15	.	.	TRBV18	TRBJ2-7	CASSPRTGGRYEQYF	TGTGCCAGCTCACCCCGGACGGGTGGTCGCTACGAGCAGTACTTC
12	.	.	TRBV2	TRBJ2-1	CASRKDYNEQFF	TGTGCCAGTCGGAAAGATTACAATGAGCAGTTCTTC
14	.	.	TRBV6-5	TRBJ1-1	CASSYARGDTEAFF	TGTGCCAGCAGTTACGCCAGGGGTGACACTGAAGCTTTCTTT
14	.	.	TRBV7-6	TRBJ2-1	CASSPAGAYNEQFF	TGTGCCAGCAGCCCCGCGGGGGCATACAATGAGCAGTTCTTC
14	TRBD2	.	TRBV16	TRBJ2-7	CASSQSIAGYEQYF	TGTGCCAGCAGCCAATCGATAGCGGGATACGAGCAGTACTTC
16	TRBD1	.	TRBV29-1	TRBJ2-4	CSVEDRQGIAKNIQYF	TGCAGCGTTGAAGATAGACAGGGGATAGCCAAAAACATTCAGTACTTC
11	.	.	TRBV20-1	TRBJ2-3	CSAMRMDTQYF	TGCAGTGCTATGAGGATGGATACGCAGTATTTT
14	TRBD2	.	TRBV7-9	TRBJ2-2	CASSLPAGGGELFF	TGTGCCAGCAGCTTACCGGCGGGAGGTGGGGAGCTGTTTTTT
14	TRBD1	.	TRBV30	TRBJ2-1	CASLTGWVDSEQFF	TGTGCCTCGTTGACAGGGTGGGTGGACTCGGAGCAGTTCTTC
15	TRBD1	.	TRBV27	TRBJ2-7	CASSLRQGISYEQYF	TGTGCCAGCAGTCTTAGACAGGGTATTTCCTACGAGCAGTACTTC
17	TRBD2	.	TRBV28	TRBJ2-3	CASSLGASGRHTDTQYF	TGTGCCAGCAGTCTCGGAGCTAGCGGGAGGCACACAGATACGCAGTATTTT
15	TRBD1	.	TRBV12-5	TRBJ1-3	CASGSGDRGGNTIYF	TGTGCTAGTGGTTCCGGGGACAGGGGGGGAAACACCATATATTTT
12	.	.	TRBV28	TRBJ2-5	CASRLSTGNYYF	TGTGCCAGCAGGCTCTCGACTGGTAACTATTACTTC
14	.	.	TRBV5-1	TRBJ1-1	CASSLAGMRTEAFF	TGCGCCAGCAGCTTGGCCGGGATGAGGACTGAAGCTTTCTTT
12	.	.	TRBV19	TRBJ2-1	CASSRGSNEQFF	TGTGCCAGTAGTCGTGGAAGCAATGAGCAGTTCTTC
16	.	.	TRBV5-1	TRBJ2-2	CASSLVGTSNTGELFF	TGCGCCAGCAGCTTGGTCGGGACTTCGAACACCGGGGAGCTGTTTTTT
16	TRBD2	.	TRBV4-1	TRBJ2-7	CASSQDPGLARYEQYF	TGCGCCAGCAGCCAAGACCCGGGACTAGCCCGGTACGAGCAGTACTTC
16	.	.	TRBV18	TRBJ1-4	CASSPPETRRGEKLFF	TGTGCCAGCTCACCACCAGAAACCCGCAGGGGAGAAAAACTGTTTTTT
15	TRBD1	.	TRBV11-3	TRBJ2-5	CASSLGGQGQETQYF	TGTGCCAGCAGCTTAGGTGGACAGGGGCAAGAGACCCAGTACTTC
16	.	once	TRBV6-1	TRBJ1-2	CASSDAGTRANYGYTF	TGTGCCAGCAGTGATGCAGGGACAAGAGCTAACTATGGCTACACCTTC
15	.	once	TRBV5-5	TRBJ1-3	CASSLPGDAGNTIYF	TGTGCCAGCAGCCTTCCAGGGGATGCTGGAAACACCATATATTTT
15	.	.	TRBV19	TRBJ2-1	CASTMRPDSHNEQFF	TGTGCCAGTACTATGCGACCGGACAGTCACAATGAGCAGTTCTTC
15	.	.	TRBV7-9	TRBJ1-4	CASSSRTATNEKLFF	TGTGCCAGCAGCTCCCGGACAGCAACTAATGAAAAACTGTTTTTT
17	TRBD1	once	TRBV28	TRBJ2-3	CASSLWPRTGGGDTQYF	TGTGCCAGCAGTTTATGGCCCCGGACAGGGGGAGGGGATACGCAGTATTTT
19	TRBD1	.	TRBV18	TRBJ2-3	CASSPRPGQGKESTDTQYF	TGTGCCAGCTCACCAAGACCGGGACAGGGTAAGGAGAGTACAGATACGCAGTATTTT
14	TRBD1	.	TRBV5-8	TRBJ1-5	CASSPGTALQPQHF	TGTGCCAGCAGCCCGGGGACAGCCCTTCAGCCCCAGCATTTT
14	TRBD1	.	TRBV9	TRBJ2-7	CASSVGQGGYEQYF	TGTGCCAGCAGCGTAGGACAGGGGGGCTACGAGCAGTACTTC
16	TRBD2	.	TRBV18	TRBJ2-3	CASSPGLAGGTDTQYF	TGTGCCAGCTCACCGGGACTAGCGGGAGGCACAGATACGCAGTATTTT
15	TRBD2	once	TRBV5-4	TRBJ2-1	CASSPGRAGVGEQFF	TGTGCCAGCAGCCCAGGCAGGGCGGGAGTTGGCGAGCAGTTCTTC
16	.	.	TRBV9	TRBJ2-1	CASSVGGRPPYNEQFF	TGTGCCAGCAGCGTAGGTGGGAGGCCTCCCTACAATGAGCAGTTCTTC